This TCR beta chain was observed in a study of cytomegalovirus exposure and HLA in healthy donors. V was clipped by 1 base and J by 12 bases, with 10 bases between them. Per germline, CDR1 LNHNV and CDR2 YYDKDF (reference sequence). This CDR3 is built from 12 residues. Primers: 60 Vbeta forward and 13 Jbeta reverse. Sequencing was performed with immunoSEQ multiplex PCR; in TCRdb, only in-frame clones are kept and a portion is missing. The sample carries tens of thousands of clones, approximately 80% recorded once. The chain is built from TRBV15 and TRBJ2-1; possible D gene TRBD2, 7 bases. The source of this sequence is a man aged 30 to 45 in good health and CMV-seronegative. Material: PBMCs. Here the CDR3 DNA reads TGTGCCACCAGCAGAGGGGAGGGGGGGCAGTTCTTC. It codes for CATSRGEGGQFF.